The sequence of this T cell receptor beta chain was determined in a study of identical twins' blood T cells. In TCRdb, the 5' RACE reads were re-called with MiXCR into one record per CDR3 protein. The profile shows 400,000 or so distinct CDR3 sequences, about 28% of them singletons. Looked up from germline, CDR1 is SQVTM and CDR2 is ANQGSEA. Trimming stripped 6 bases from V and 1 base from J, with 19 bases between. This CDR3 has 16 amino acids. The three twin pairs were reared together, likely meeting the same infections. This clonotype appeared many times. The specimen was PBMCs. The chain links TRBV29-1 to TRBJ2-1; D might be TRBD1 (5 bases). The sequence was collected from a woman between 18 and 55 years old in good health. The CDR3 sequence is CSVTYQGSGSYNEQFF. The CDR3 DNA follows: TGCAGCGTCACTTACCAGGGTTCGGGTTCCTACAATGAGCAGTTCTTC.